The entry below describes one T cell receptor beta chain. This sample was included in a study of cytomegalovirus exposure and HLA in healthy donors. CDR3 length: 16 residues. Looked up from germline, CDR1 is SGDLS and CDR2 is YYNGEE. The trim removed 0 bases at V and 0 bases at J, leaving 4 bases unmatched. The PCR ran on 60 Vbeta and 13 Jbeta primers. The method was immunoSEQ multiplex PCR; TCRdb's version includes in-frame clones alone and lacks a portion of them. The sample has 150,000 to 200,000 clones, around 76% seen once. The receptor's source is a man between 40 and 49 years old in good health and CMV-seropositive. The material sequenced was PBMCs. The rearrangement links TRBV9 to TRBJ2-3; TRBD2 aligns across 7 bases. The CDR3 is CASSVEVGGSTDTQYF. In nucleotides, the CDR3 is TGTGCCAGCAGCGTAGAGGTGGGAGGGAGCACAGATACGCAGTATTTT.